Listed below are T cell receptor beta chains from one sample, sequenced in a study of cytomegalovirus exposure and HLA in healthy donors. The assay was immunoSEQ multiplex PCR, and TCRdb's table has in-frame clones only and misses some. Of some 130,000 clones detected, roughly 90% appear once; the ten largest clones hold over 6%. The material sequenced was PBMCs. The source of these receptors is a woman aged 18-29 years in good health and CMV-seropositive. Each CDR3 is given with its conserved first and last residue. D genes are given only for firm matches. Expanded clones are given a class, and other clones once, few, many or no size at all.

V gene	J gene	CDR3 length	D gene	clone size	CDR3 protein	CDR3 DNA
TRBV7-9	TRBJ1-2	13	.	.	CASSPMTEYGYTF	TGTGCCAGCAGCCCCATGACAGAATATGGCTACACCTTC
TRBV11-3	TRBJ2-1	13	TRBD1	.	CASSRQGRNEQFF	TGTGCCAGCAGCCGACAGGGGAGGAATGAGCAGTTCTTC
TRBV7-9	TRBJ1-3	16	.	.	CASSRPGSFGGNTIYF	TGTGCCAGCAGCCGCCCGGGGAGTTTCGGAGGAAACACCATATATTTT
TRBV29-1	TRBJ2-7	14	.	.	CSVGLTSSSYEQYF	TGCAGCGTGGGGCTCACTAGCAGTTCCTACGAGCAGTACTTC
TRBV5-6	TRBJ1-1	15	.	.	CASSLGGSMNTEAFF	TGTGCCAGCAGCTTGGGTGGCAGTATGAACACTGAAGCTTTCTTT
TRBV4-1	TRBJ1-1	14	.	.	CASSQVVRNTEAFF	TGCGCCAGCAGCCAAGTGGTGAGGAACACTGAAGCTTTCTTT
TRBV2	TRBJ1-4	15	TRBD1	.	CASSWTGSTNEKLFF	TGTGCCAGCAGTTGGACAGGATCAACTAATGAAAAACTGTTTTTT
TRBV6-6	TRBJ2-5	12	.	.	CASSSLGGPQYF	TGTGCCAGCAGTTCCTTGGGGGGTCCCCAGTACTTC
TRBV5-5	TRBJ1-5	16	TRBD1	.	CASSPWTGDSNQPQHF	TGTGCCAGCAGCCCCTGGACAGGTGATAGCAATCAGCCCCAGCATTTT
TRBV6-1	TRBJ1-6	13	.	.	CATTTGNNSPLHF	TGTGCTACAACCACAGGGAATAATTCACCCCTCCACTTT
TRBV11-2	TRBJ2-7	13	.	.	CASSLDWTHEQYF	TGTGCCAGCAGCTTAGATTGGACACACGAGCAGTACTTC
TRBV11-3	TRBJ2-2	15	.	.	CASSLGFGGTGELFF	TGTGCCAGCAGCTTAGGGTTCGGAGGCACCGGGGAGCTGTTTTTT
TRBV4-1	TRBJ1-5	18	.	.	CASSQVTETSLLNQPQHF	TGCGCCAGCAGCCAAGTTACTGAGACATCCCTTCTCAATCAGCCCCAGCATTTT
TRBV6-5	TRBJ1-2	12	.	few	CATLDSSYGYTF	TGTGCCACCTTAGACTCTAGCTATGGCTACACCTTC
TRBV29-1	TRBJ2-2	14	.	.	CSVLGDWGTGELFF	TGCAGCGTGCTGGGAGATTGGGGAACCGGGGAGCTGTTTTTT
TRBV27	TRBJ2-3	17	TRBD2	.	CASSLIRAAGAGDTQYF	TGTGCCAGCAGCTTAATTCGGGCAGCGGGGGCGGGAGATACGCAGTATTTT
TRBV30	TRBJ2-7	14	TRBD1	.	CAWRGTGSVYEQYF	TGTGCCTGGAGGGGGACAGGGTCGGTCTACGAGCAGTACTTC
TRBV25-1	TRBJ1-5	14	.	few	CASSEPRDQQPQHF	TGTGCCAGCAGTGAACCCAGGGATCAGCAGCCCCAGCATTTT
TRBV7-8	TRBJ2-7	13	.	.	CASSFGRSYEQYF	TGTGCCAGCAGCTTTGGCAGATCCTACGAGCAGTACTTC
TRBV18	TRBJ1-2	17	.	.	CASSGNQGLTFNYGYTF	TGTGCCAGCTCAGGAAACCAGGGTCTCACCTTTAACTATGGCTACACCTTC
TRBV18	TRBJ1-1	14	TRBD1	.	CASSPGQVNTEAFF	TGTGCCAGCTCACCGGGACAGGTGAACACTGAAGCTTTCTTT
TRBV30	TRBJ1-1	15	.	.	CAWSVRWGRGVEAFF	TGTGCCTGGAGTGTACGATGGGGGAGGGGGGTGGAAGCTTTCTTT
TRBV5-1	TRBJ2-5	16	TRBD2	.	CASSEVQAGNGETQYF	TGCGCCAGCAGCGAGGTGCAAGCGGGGAATGGAGAGACCCAGTACTTC
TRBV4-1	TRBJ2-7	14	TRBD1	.	CASSRGQGAYEQYF	TGCGCCAGCAGCCGAGGACAGGGGGCCTACGAGCAGTACTTC
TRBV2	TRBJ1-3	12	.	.	CASSAEGNTIYF	TGTGCCAGCAGTGCGGAGGGAAACACCATATATTTT
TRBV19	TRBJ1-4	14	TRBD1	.	CASTRQGVGEKLFF	TGTGCCAGTACCAGACAGGGAGTAGGTGAAAAACTGTTTTTT
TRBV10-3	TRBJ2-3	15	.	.	CAISDGRDRTDTQYF	TGTGCCATCAGTGACGGGCGGGATCGCACAGATACGCAGTATTTT
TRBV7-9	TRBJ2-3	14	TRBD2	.	CASRGGLGADTQYF	TGTGCCAGCAGGGGCGGACTAGGGGCAGATACGCAGTATTTT
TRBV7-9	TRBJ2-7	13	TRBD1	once	CASRPGQEYEQYF	TGTGCCAGCAGACCCGGACAGGAGTACGAGCAGTACTTC
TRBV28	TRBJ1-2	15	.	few	CASSLGRTGNYGYTF	TGTGCCAGCAGTTTGGGAAGGACGGGGAACTATGGCTACACCTTC
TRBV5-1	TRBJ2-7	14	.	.	CASSLGGVSYEQYF	TGCGCCAGCAGCTTGGGGGGCGTATCCTACGAGCAGTACTTC
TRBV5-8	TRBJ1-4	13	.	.	CASSTRTDEKLFF	TGTGCCAGCAGTACCCGGACAGATGAAAAACTGTTTTTT
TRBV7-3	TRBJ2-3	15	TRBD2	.	CASSLSSGRKATQYF	TGTGCCAGCAGCTTATCTAGCGGGAGAAAGGCGACGCAGTATTTT
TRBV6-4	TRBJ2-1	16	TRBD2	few	CASSDSASGGYNEQFF	TGTGCCAGCAGTGACTCGGCTAGCGGGGGGTACAATGAGCAGTTCTTC
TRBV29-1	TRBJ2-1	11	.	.	CSVDTGFEQFF	TGCAGCGTTGACACAGGGTTTGAGCAGTTCTTC
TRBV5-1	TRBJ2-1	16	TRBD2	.	CASSLGWGLAGAEQFF	TGCGCCAGCAGCTTGGGTTGGGGACTAGCGGGGGCCGAGCAGTTCTTC
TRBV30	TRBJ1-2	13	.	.	CAWSVTGDYGYTF	TGTGCCTGGAGTGTAACGGGTGACTATGGCTACACCTTC